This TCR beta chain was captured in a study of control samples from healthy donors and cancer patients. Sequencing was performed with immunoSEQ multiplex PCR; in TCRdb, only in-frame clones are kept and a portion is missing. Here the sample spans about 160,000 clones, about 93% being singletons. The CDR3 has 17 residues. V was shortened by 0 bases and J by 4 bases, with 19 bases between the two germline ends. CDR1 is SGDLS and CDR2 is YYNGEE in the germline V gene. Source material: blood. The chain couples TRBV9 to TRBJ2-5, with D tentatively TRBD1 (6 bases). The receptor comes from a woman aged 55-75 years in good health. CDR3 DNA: TGTGCCAGCAGCGTAGGTAGTACAACAGGGTACAGAGAGACCCAGTACTTC. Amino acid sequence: CASSVGSTTGYRETQYF.